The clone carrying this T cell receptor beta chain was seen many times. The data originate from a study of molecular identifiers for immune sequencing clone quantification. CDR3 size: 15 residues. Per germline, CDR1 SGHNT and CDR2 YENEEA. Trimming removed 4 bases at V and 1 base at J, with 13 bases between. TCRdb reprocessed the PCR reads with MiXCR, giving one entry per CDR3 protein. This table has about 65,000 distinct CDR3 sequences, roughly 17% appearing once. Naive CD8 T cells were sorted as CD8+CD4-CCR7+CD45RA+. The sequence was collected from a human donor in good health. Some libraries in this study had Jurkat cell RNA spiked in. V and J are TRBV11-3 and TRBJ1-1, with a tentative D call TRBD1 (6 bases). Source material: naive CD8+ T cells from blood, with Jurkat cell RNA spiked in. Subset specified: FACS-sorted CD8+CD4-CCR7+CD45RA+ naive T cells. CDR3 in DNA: TGTGCCAGCAGCTGGAATGGGGGGCAGAACACTGAAGCTTTCTTT. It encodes CASSWNGGQNTEAFF.